The clone carrying this T cell receptor (beta chain) occurred a few times. Its antigen is unidentified. V gave up 0 bases and J gave up 8 bases, with 17 bases separating them. Germline assignment: CDR1 LGHNA and CDR2 YSLEER. The length of the CDR3 is 16 residues. It was RNA transcripts that yielded the amplified TCR beta CDR3 regions. RT-PCR in the first round (using the HTBI primer set) targeted the TCR CDR3. TCRdb ran MiXCR on the multiplex PCR reads and lists one entry per CDR3 protein. The sample holds 600,000 or so distinct CDR3 sequences, 13% to 15% seen once. For ophthalmopathy patients, the Clinical Activity Score was at least 3 and the NOSPECS grade at least 4; duration was under 3 months. Lactation, pregnancy, other autoimmune disease or uncontrolled infection excluded patients. Diagnoses used clinical symptoms, serum thyroxine and TRAb, thyroid ultrasound and orbital computed tomography. The sample originates from a study of T cells in Graves' hyperthyroidism and ophthalmopathy.

Regarding the study as a whole: Most clonotypes that expanded in the thyroid above 0.001 also showed up in blood.

Sequenced sample: blood. The gene calls are TRBV4-3 and TRBJ2-1; possible D gene TRBD2, 6 bases. The TCR originated in a woman in her forties or fifties with Graves' ophthalmopathy. The CDR3 DNA reads TGCGCCAGCAGCCAAGATTCGACGGGAGTCAGTTATGAGCAGTTCTTC. Translating it yields CASSQDSTGVSYEQFF.